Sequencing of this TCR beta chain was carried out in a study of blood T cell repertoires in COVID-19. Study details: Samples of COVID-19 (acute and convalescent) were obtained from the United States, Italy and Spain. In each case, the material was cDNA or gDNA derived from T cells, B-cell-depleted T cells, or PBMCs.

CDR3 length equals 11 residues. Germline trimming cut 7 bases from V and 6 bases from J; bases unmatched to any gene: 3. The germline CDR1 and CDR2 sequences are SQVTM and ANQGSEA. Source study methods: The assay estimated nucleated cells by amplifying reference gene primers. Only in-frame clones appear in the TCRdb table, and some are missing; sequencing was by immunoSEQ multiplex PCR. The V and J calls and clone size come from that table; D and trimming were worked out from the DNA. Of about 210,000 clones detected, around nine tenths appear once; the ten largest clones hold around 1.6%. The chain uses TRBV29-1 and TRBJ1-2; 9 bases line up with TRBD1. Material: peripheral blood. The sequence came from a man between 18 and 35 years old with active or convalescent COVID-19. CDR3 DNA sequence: TGCAGCGCGGACAGGGGTCATGGCTACACCTTC. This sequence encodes CSADRGHGYTF.